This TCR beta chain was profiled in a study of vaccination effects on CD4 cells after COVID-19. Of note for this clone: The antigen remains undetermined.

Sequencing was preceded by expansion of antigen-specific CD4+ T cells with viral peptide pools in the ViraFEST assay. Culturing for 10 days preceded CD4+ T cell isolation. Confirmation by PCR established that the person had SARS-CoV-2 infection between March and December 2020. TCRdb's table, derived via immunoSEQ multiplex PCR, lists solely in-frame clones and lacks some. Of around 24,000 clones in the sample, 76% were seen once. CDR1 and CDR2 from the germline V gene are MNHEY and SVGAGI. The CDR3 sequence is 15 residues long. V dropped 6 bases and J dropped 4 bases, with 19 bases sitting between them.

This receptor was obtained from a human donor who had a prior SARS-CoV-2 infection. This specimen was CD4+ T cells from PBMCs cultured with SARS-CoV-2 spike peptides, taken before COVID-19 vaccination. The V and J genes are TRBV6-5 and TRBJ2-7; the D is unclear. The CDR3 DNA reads TGTGCCAGCAGGAAGGGTTACAGCACCGAATACGAGCAGTACTTC. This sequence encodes CASRKGYSTEYEQYF.